This T cell receptor (beta chain) was retrieved from a study of cytomegalovirus exposure and HLA in healthy donors (dated by TCRdb to about 2017). For context, the study as a whole: An earlier analysis of approximately 640 of the donors reported approximately 300 Gb of sequence data and some 120 million unique TCR beta sequences from approximately 180 million T cells. An early release covering around 630 HLA-typed donors comprised 300 to 350 gigabases of sequencing data and about 90 million unique TCR sequences. Among the roughly 400 genotyped donors, around 79% belonged to the genetic ancestry cluster associated with self-reported Caucasian donors. The study was designed to test whether signatures of past pathogen exposure could be identified by cataloging public T cell receptors. The study profiled the T cell repertoires of more than 500 subjects by immunosequencing and related them to cytomegalovirus serostatus. A separate validation cohort of 100 to 150 different subjects was used in addition to the 666-subject first cohort. High-throughput TCR immunosequencing, statistical association of individual TCRs with disease status, and machine learning were combined to predict cytomegalovirus infection status. A later analysis re-analyzed previously published TCR beta repertoires from 660 or so donors and added high-resolution HLA genotyping to study TCR occurrence patterns. In the later analysis, no new phenotypic data were used to find candidate immune exposures; instead, reliance was placed on TCR beta sequences and their occurrence across donors. An earlier analysis of 587 of the donors used high-throughput TCR beta sequencing to judge whether each TCR beta V gene segment behaved as functional or pseudogenic. Alongside the repertoire data, information on donor age, sex, ethnicity and CMV serostatus was compiled. In a later genetic analysis, genome-wide SNP genotypes for about 65% of the roughly 670 donors were used, and that subset was treated as a discovery cohort. Every repertoire in the discovery cohort had been generated on one and the same sequencing platform. HLA typing covered class I and class II loci at four-digit resolution. The number of typed donors differed by locus: about 629-630 for A, B, C, DRB1 and DQB1; approximately 520 for DQA1; over 600 for DPA1; and about 470 for DPB1. About five DR-DQ haplotypes were handled as single units for association and clustering because linkage in the cohort was strong. Among about 390 genotyped donors of the cohort, an average of approximately 250,000 unique TCR beta nucleotide sequences were sequenced per donor, roughly a sixth of them non-productive.

The paper's findings and limits, for the study overall: The classifier was reported to diagnose cytomegalovirus status with high specificity and sensitivity in both the original and validation cohorts. In a later genetic analysis, a missense DCLRE1C variant was associated with V-gene and J-gene trimming of TCR beta chains, and the association was replicated in an independent cohort. For the cohort, immune exposure information was limited to CMV serostatus. A later analysis reported that several top co-occurrence clusters appeared linked to parvovirus B19, influenza, CMV and Epstein-Barr virus. In an earlier analysis of 500 to 650 of the donors, most TCR beta V segments appeared in productive rearrangements about 87% or about 30% of the time, broadly matching IMGT annotations. In vitro tests confirmed that a few of the cytomegalovirus-associated TCR beta chains recognize cytomegalovirus antigens. Strong co-occurrence of HLA alleles, especially DR and DQ, made assigning TCR associations to individual alleles difficult. A further reported finding was that TCR beta sequences accurately predicted the HLA-A and HLA-B alleles for most subjects in the first cohort. A later analysis found that TCR association rates varied across HLA loci, with DRB1 alleles showing the most associated TCRs and HLA-C alleles the fewest. Across donors, most TCR sequences were observed very rarely, whereas some public TCRs were present in many individuals. Because counts were too low, roughly 16 rarely observed V segments, including chromosome 9 orphons, were excluded from the earlier analysis of several hundred of the donors. Linkage disequilibrium might explain the correlated functional status among segregating V segments, but an unknown experimental factor could not be ruled out. The sequencing pipeline was judged likely to have produced a cluster of highly shared sequence variants as a technical artifact. HLA typing was unavailable for some donors at each locus, so association tests used only the typed subset. Compared with equally common non-associated chains, HLA-associated TCR beta chains in a later analysis were more clonally expanded and had lower generation probabilities. Only TCR beta chains were sequenced in this cohort, and the absence of alpha or paired-chain data limited detectable features. Specific HLA alleles were associated with 15,000 to 20,000 TCR beta sequences at a false discovery rate of 0.05 in a later analysis. The study listed 164 TCR beta chains as associated with cytomegalovirus. A later analysis found that most CMV-associated TCR beta chains appeared HLA-restricted, with HLA associations seemingly driven largely by CMV exposure. Some IMGT-functional V segments, including TRBV6-2 and TRBV6-3, could not be told apart with the 87-base-pair reads, so those segments were excluded. The authors suggested that the approach could potentially be generalized to other disease states and immunological phenotypes. Presence/absence analyses assumed roughly uniform sequencing depth across donors, an assumption that may not hold. A later genetic analysis reported fewer N-insertions in productive TCRs among donors in an Asian-associated ancestry cluster than the approximately 700-donor mean.

The CDR3 runs 15 residues from the cysteine to the phenylalanine. Only the CDR3 part of the read is kept: 45 bases, read in frame from the first base. Germline trimming: 2 bases from V, 6 bases from J; junction bases outside gene matches: 8. According to the germline V gene, CDR1 reads MDHEN and CDR2 reads SYDVKM. With respect to this clone: There is no known antigen for this receptor. Per-nucleotide qualities are absent, and no much larger clonotype sits a single base away.

Receptor libraries were prepared by the immunoSEQ multiplex PCR assay. The multiplex PCR relied on a mix of 60 forward primers for TCR Vbeta segments and 13 reverse primers for TCR Jbeta segments. The CDR3 region of rearranged TCR beta genes was amplified from genomic DNA with a multiplex PCR assay. The amplified TCR beta libraries were sequenced on the Illumina HiSeq System as 87-base-pair reads. Under the source paper's analysis protocol: In a later analysis, some 80 million unique TCR beta chains were counted across the roughly 670 repertoires, and some 10 million of these chains were shared by at least two donors. Raw reads were error-corrected and collapsed into unique sequences with a nearest-neighbor algorithm that merged closely related sequences to remove PCR and sequencing errors. V, D and J gene segments were assigned by aligning CDR3 sequences to IMGT reference sequences. For a sequence to be retained, at least a six-nucleotide match to both a V gene segment and a J gene segment was required. A rearrangement was called productive if the CDR3 had no stop codons and remained in frame with V and J, and every other rearrangement was called non-productive. CDR3 was defined by IMGT convention, running from the second conserved V-encoded cysteine to the conserved J-encoded phenylalanine. The earlier analysis of some 580 of the donors excluded any sequence lacking an unambiguous match to a single V gene segment. In an earlier analysis of several hundred of the donors, V segments were called functional above 56.7% productive rearrangements and were called segregating when the between-donor standard deviation exceeded 5%. A statistical classification framework was built for diagnosing cytomegalovirus status from the catalog of TCR beta chain sequences. In a later analysis, TCR nucleotide sequences were compared against IMGT/GENE-DB human TR gene sequences so that V and J genes could be assigned. A later analysis assigned CDR3 sequences and most-parsimonious VDJ recombination scenarios with the TCRdist pipeline. In a later analysis, each TCR beta chain was defined by its CDR3 amino acid sequence together with its V-gene family, and reads lacking a unique V-gene family were excluded. As a way to deal with suspected cross-contamination and a sequencing artifact, a later analysis dropped over 550 nucleotide sequences that were highly shared and had low generation probability. In a later analysis, a clonal expansion index for each public chain was calculated from normalized within-repertoire ranks of inferred template counts. In a later analysis, generation probabilities were computed using a VDJ recombination model fitted to out-of-frame rearrangements, and the results were checked against IGoR. A later analysis scored TCR-TCR, TCR-HLA and TCR-CMV co-occurrence with hypergeometric tests, applying a repertoire-size bias correction to TCR pairs. False discovery rates were estimated in a later analysis by permuting HLA or CMV assignments 20 times. In a later analysis, co-occurring TCRs were grouped using DBSCAN, with TCRdist sequence similarity added in when clustering inside HLA-allele-positive subsets. Repertoires with fewer than 30,000 or more than 120,000 public chains were left out of co-occurrence clustering, as were five repertoires with anomalous nucleotide sharing. As stored in TCRdb, this immuneACCESS dataset retains in-frame rearrangements with V and J assigned. A fraction of the clones does not appear; measured against another copy, unresolved V genes explain less than half of the discrepancy, and the remainder lacks a known reason. Clonal size and the V and J genes are those of that table, whereas D and trimming came from the DNA. This sample holds about 210,000 clones; over 60% were observed only once. Of the sample, about 2% falls within the top ten clones.

The cohort was made up of approximately 670 healthy bone marrow donors. All cohort members were sampled while nominally healthy, although unrecorded immune exposures were likely present. The donor tested CMV seronegative, placing the donor among the roughly 400 seronegative members of the cohort. A peripheral blood sample was provided by each donor, and peripheral blood mononuclear cells were used for TCR beta sequencing. The Qiagen DNeasy Blood Extraction Kit was used to extract genomic DNA from the blood cell samples. The rearrangement combines TRBV28 with TRBJ2-5, with TRBD1 matching 8 junction bases. Specimen: PBMCs. The receptor was isolated from a male donor in good health and CMV-seronegative. The CDR3 region has the sequence CASSLAGGWSKTQYF. The nucleotides read TGTGCCAGCAGTTTAGCAGGGGGCTGGTCTAAGACCCAGTACTTC. Supplemented by the reference TRBV28 and TRBJ2-5 proteins around the CDR3, the complete variable domain is DVKVTQSSRYLVKRTGEKVFLECVQDMDHENMFWYRQDPGLGLRLIYFSYDVKMKEKGDIPEGYSVSREKKERFSLILESASTNQTSMYLCASSLAGGWSKTQYFGPGTRLLVL.